One sample yielded the 24 T cell receptor beta chains listed below, sequenced in a study of human T cells and chemical hapten exposure. Sample time point: healthy volunteer bleed at 2 weeks. Whole blood that had not been fractionated was the source of extracted total RNA. TCRdb analysed the RACE reads with MiXCR anew, one entry per CDR3 protein. The sample lists some 120,000 distinct CDR3 sequences; about 9% were seen once. The sample consisted of whole blood. These receptor sequences come from a male donor in good health. Some clones in this sample may be carry-over from other donors' samples.

This clonotype occurred a few times. This chain uses TRBV29-1 with TRBJ1-1; no clear D. V lost 0 bases and J 0 bases, leaving 8 bases between the germline ends. CDR1 SQVTM and CDR2 ANQGSEA come from the germline V gene. The CDR3 loop spans 14 amino acids. The CDR3 region is CSVEEFAVNTEAFF. In DNA form, the CDR3 reads TGCAGCGTTGAAGAATTCGCGGTGAACACTGAAGCTTTCTTT.

This clonotype came up a few times. This chain uses TRBV7-6 with TRBJ2-3; D is possibly TRBD1 (5 bases). From germline, CDR1 is SGHVS and CDR2 FNYEAQ. V was pared by 2 bases and J by 2 bases, with 8 bases between. The CDR3 runs 14 residues. The CDR3 nucleotides read TGTGCCAGCAGCTTATCGGACAACACAGATACGCAGTATTTT. Its translation is CASSLSDNTDTQYF.

This clonotype was observed a few times. The gene calls are TRBV15 and TRBJ2-7; TRBD1 is a possible D gene (5 bases). The CDR3 is 12 residues long. Germline V lookup: CDR1 LNHNV, CDR2 YYDKDF (reference sequence). Trimming took 4 bases from V and 3 from J, leaving 7 bases between them. The CDR3 DNA follows: TGTGCCACCAGCATGGACAACTACGAGCAGTACTTC. Its translation is CATSMDNYEQYF.

This clonotype was seen a handful of times. CDR3 sequence: CSARDAKGLAVYEQYF. In nucleotides, the CDR3 is TGCAGTGCTAGAGATGCAAAGGGACTAGCGGTTTACGAGCAGTACTTC. The chain is built from TRBV20-1 and TRBJ2-7, with 11 positions matching TRBD2. The V gene end was trimmed by 0 bases and the J gene end by 4 bases; junction bases not matched to a gene: 8. This CDR3 is built from 16 residues. CDR1 is DFQATT and CDR2 is SNEGSKA in the germline V gene (reference sequence).

The rearrangement joins TRBV4-1 to TRBJ1-2; D possibly corresponds to TRBD1 (5 bases). The V end was cut by 4 bases, the J end by 4 bases, with 19 bases between. This CDR3 comprises 16 residues. CDR1 MGHRA and CDR2 YSYEKL come from the germline V gene. The CDR3 nucleotides are TGCGCCAGCAGCCCCGACCCCGGAGGGGCCACCTATGGCTACACCTTC. As protein: CASSPDPGGATYGYTF.

This clonotype was detected a few times. The V gene is TRBV27, the J gene TRBJ2-1, with 9 nucleotides matching TRBD2. CDR1 is MNHEY and CDR2 is SMNVEV in the germline V gene (reference sequence). The CDR3 spans 14 residues. Trimming removed 7 bases from V and 8 bases from J; junction bases left unmatched: 9. The DNA of the CDR3 is TGTGCCAGCATTCTTAGCGGGGGAAGCTATGAGCAGTTCTTC. Translated: CASILSGGSYEQFF.

This clonotype was recorded at least ten times. The V call is TRBV7-9, the J call TRBJ2-3, with 7 bases fitting TRBD2. V lost 1 base, J lost 6 bases, and 28 bases stayed unmatched. Germline CDR1 SEHNR, CDR2 FQNEAQ (reference sequence). The CDR3 totals 22 residues. CDR3 protein: CASSLDPGGWDVREVGPDTQYF. CDR3 bases: TGTGCCAGCAGCTTAGACCCCGGCGGCTGGGACGTCCGGGAGGTCGGTCCGGATACGCAGTATTTT.

This clonotype has a handful of counts. This rearrangement joins TRBV6-2 or TRBV6-3 to TRBJ2-2; D may be TRBD1 or TRBD2 (5 bases each). CDR3 length: 16 residues. The V end was cut by 5 bases, the J end by 6 bases, with 19 bases between. Per the germline V gene, CDR1 is MNHEY and CDR2 is SVGEGT. CDR3: CASSPWGSTGSGELFF. DNA for the CDR3: TGTGCCAGCAGTCCCTGGGGGAGCACCGGTTCCGGGGAGCTGTTTTTT.

The table lists this clonotype with a few counts. V and J are TRBV6-5 and TRBJ1-2; TRBD1 matches 8 bases. Germline trimming cut 5 bases from V and 5 bases from J; bases unmatched to any gene: 7. The CDR3 runs 14 residues. In germline, CDR1 is MNHEY, CDR2 SVGAGI. The CDR3 loop reads CASSMTGEGYGYTF. The CDR3 region has the DNA TGTGCCAGCAGTATGACAGGGGAGGGGTATGGCTACACCTTC.

V gene TRBV10-3 combines with J gene TRBJ2-7; D is perhaps TRBD1 (8 bases). This CDR3 comprises 17 residues. Per the germline V gene, CDR1 is ENHRY and CDR2 is SYGVKD. V shed 2 bases and J shed 6 bases, with 23 bases lying between them. In nucleotides, the CDR3 is TGTGCCATCAGTGAGAGTCTTGTAGCGGGCAGGGGGCGCGAGCAGTACTTC. This sequence encodes CAISESLVAGRGREQYF.

This clonotype showed up many times. V gene TRBV6-2 or TRBV6-3 combines with J gene TRBJ2-4; maybe TRBD2 (5 bases). The CDR3 loop spans 14 amino acids. Germline loops: CDR1 MNHEY, CDR2 SVGEGT. The V and J ends lost 5 bases and 0 bases respectively, with 8 bases between them. The CDR3: CASSRDLAKNIQYF. CDR3 bases: TGTGCCAGCAGTCGGGATCTAGCCAAAAACATTCAGTACTTC.

The chain has TRBV12-3 or TRBV12-4 and TRBJ1-6, with unresolved D. This CDR3 comprises 14 residues. V was clipped by 3 bases and J by 7 bases, with 10 bases between them. The CDR3 loop is CASSLRGKNSPLHF. The CDR3 region has the DNA TGTGCCAGCAGTTTGAGAGGGAAGAATTCACCCCTCCACTTT.

The sample holds a few counts of this clonotype. V is TRBV5-1 and J is TRBJ2-3; 14 nucleotides line up with TRBD2. The CDR3 is made up of 18 amino acids. The V segment lost 3 bases and the J segment 0 bases; nucleotides outside the gene matches: 6. Germline CDR1 SGHRS, CDR2 YFSETQ. The CDR3 DNA follows: TGCGCCAGCAGCTCCCCGACTAGCGGGGGGGATAGCACAGATACGCAGTATTTT. This sequence encodes CASSSPTSGGDSTDTQYF.

This clonotype came up a few times. The gene calls are TRBV7-6 and TRBJ2-5, with D possibly matching TRBD2 (6 bases). V gave up 5 bases and J gave up 2 bases, with 18 bases separating them. Germline values: CDR1 SGHVS, CDR2 FNYEAQ. This CDR3 spans 16 amino acids. The CDR3 loop is CASSHNKGLGQETQYF. The CDR3 nucleotides are TGTGCCAGCAGCCATAACAAGGGACTGGGGCAAGAGACCCAGTACTTC.

This clonotype showed up many times. This chain connects TRBV29-1 to TRBJ1-6; 11 bases fit TRBD1. Germline trimming cut 7 bases from V and 7 bases from J; bases unmatched to any gene: 6. Per germline, CDR1 SQVTM and CDR2 ANQGSEA. CDR3 length: 14 residues. This CDR3 reads CSGRTGGHNSPLHF. The CDR3, as DNA: TGCAGCGGTAGGACAGGGGGCCACAATTCACCCCTCCACTTT. The full variable domain, in which reference TRBV29-1 and TRBJ1-6 provide the parts outside the CDR3, is SAVISQKPSRDICQRGTSLTIQCQVDSQVTMMFWYRQQPGQSLTLIATANQGSEATYESGFVIDKFPISRPNLTFSTLTVSNMSPEDSSIYLCSGRTGGHNSPLHFGNGTRLTVT.

This chain links TRBV2 with TRBJ2-7; 7 bases agree with TRBD2. Germline V lookup: CDR1 SNHLY, CDR2 FYNNEI. Trimming cost V 10 bases and J 2 bases; bases outside gene matches: 5. This CDR3 is built from 12 residues. CDR3 protein: CATTRGAYEQYF. The CDR3 nucleotides read TGTGCCACCACCCGGGGGGCCTACGAGCAGTACTTC.

This clonotype showed up just a few times. The rearrangement links TRBV3-1 to TRBJ2-1, with 10 bases fitting TRBD2. The J segment lost 0 bases and the V segment lost 4 bases, leaving 9 bases of the junction unmatched. The CDR3 contains 18 residues. Germline V gene data show CDR1 as LGHDT and CDR2 as YNNKEL (reference sequence). The CDR3 DNA reads TGTGCCAGCAGCCGGGAGGCTAGCGGGGGTGCCTCCTACAATGAGCAGTTCTTC. This sequence encodes CASSREASGGASYNEQFF.

The chain uses TRBV19 and TRBJ2-3; D is uncertain. This CDR3 spans 15 amino acids. V dropped 1 base and J dropped 0 bases, with 8 bases sitting between them. Germline CDR1 and CDR2: LNHDA and SQIVND (reference sequence). CDR3 bases: TGTGCCAGTAGTATAGGGTCGGCTAGCACAGATACGCAGTATTTT. It yields the protein CASSIGSASTDTQYF.

The table lists this clonotype with many counts. CDR3: CASSQRGTGSRYEQYF. CDR3 bases: TGTGCCAGCAGCCAGCGAGGAACAGGGTCCCGCTACGAGCAGTACTTC. The V gene is TRBV21-1, the J gene TRBJ2-7; the DNA was not used to check the table's D call, TRBD1. TRBV21-1 counts as a pseudogene. This CDR3 region has 16 residues.

This chain connects TRBV19 to TRBJ2-1; 7 bases align to TRBD1. CDR1 and CDR2 from the germline V gene are LNHDA and SQIVND (reference sequence). The CDR3 has 15 residues. The V and J ends lost 5 bases and 0 bases, in that order; junction bases with no gene match: 4. The CDR3 sequence is CASSDRDSSYNEQFF. CDR3 nucleotide sequence: TGTGCCAGTAGTGACAGGGATAGCTCCTACAATGAGCAGTTCTTC. The variable domain in full, completed from reference TRBV19 and TRBJ2-1, reads DGGITQSPKYLFRKEGQNVTLSCEQNLNHDAMYWYRQDPGQGLRLIYYSQIVNDFQKGDIAEGYSVSREKKESFPLTVTSAQKNPTAFYLCASSDRDSSYNEQFFGPGTRLTVL.

This clonotype was recorded a few times. This chain links TRBV19 with TRBJ1-2; D remains unclear. CDR1 is LNHDA, CDR2 SQIVND, per germline (reference sequence). V lost 1 base and J lost 3, with 9 bases in between. This CDR3 contains 14 residues. CDR3 residues: CASSIVAAYYGYTF. In nucleotides, the CDR3 is TGTGCCAGTAGTATAGTTGCGGCTTACTATGGCTACACCTTC.

The chain carries TRBV7-2 and TRBJ1-2; 9 bases align to TRBD1. The CDR3 is made up of 14 amino acids. V was clipped by 5 bases and J by 0 bases; unmatched bases: 1. Germline values: CDR1 SGHTA, CDR2 FQGNSA. The CDR3 sequence: CASSRDRANYGYTF. CDR3 in DNA: TGTGCCAGCAGCCGGGACAGGGCTAACTATGGCTACACCTTC.

The chain employs TRBV5-6 and TRBJ2-7; the D gene is possibly TRBD1 (6 bases). The CDR3 sequence is 13 residues long. Germline loops: CDR1 SGHDT, CDR2 YYEEEE. V gave up 2 bases and J gave up 5 bases, with 11 bases separating them. DNA for the CDR3: TGTGCCAGCAGCTTCCAGGGGAAGGACGAGCAGTACTTC. It yields the protein CASSFQGKDEQYF. Combining the CDR3 with reference TRBV5-6 and TRBJ2-7 gives the whole variable domain DAGVTQSPTHLIKTRGQQVTLRCSPKSGHDTVSWYQQALGQGPQFIFQYYEEEERQRGNFPDRFSGHQFPNYSSELNVNALLLGDSALYLCASSFQGKDEQYFGPGTRLTVT.

This clonotype was counted between two and nine times. V and J are TRBV19 and TRBJ1-1; D gene uncertain. Trimming took 3 bases from V and 5 from J, leaving 10 bases between them. Germline loops: CDR1 LNHDA, CDR2 SQIVND (reference sequence). This CDR3 region has 13 residues. CDR3 sequence: CASSIQKRTEAFF. The CDR3 DNA reads as TGTGCCAGTAGTATTCAGAAGAGGACTGAAGCTTTCTTT.